This T cell receptor (beta chain) was identified in a study of control samples from healthy donors and cancer patients. V lost 3 bases and J lost 5, with 10 bases in between. This CDR3 is built from 13 residues. TCRdb keeps only in-frame clones here, not all; method: immunoSEQ multiplex PCR. Counted here are some 130,000 clones, nearly 90% occurring once; the ten biggest clones make up 6% to 9.5%. The chain has TRBV12-3 or TRBV12-4 and TRBJ2-5; tentatively, D is TRBD2 (5 bases). The sequenced sample consisted of PBMCs. The clonotype originates from a man aged 50 to 60 with head and neck cancer. CDR3 residues: CASSFTGRETQYF. The CDR3 DNA reads TGTGCCAGCAGTTTTACGGGAAGGGAGACCCAGTACTTC.